This is a list of T cell receptor beta chains from one sample in a study of T cell changes during pregnancy in multiple sclerosis. Method: immunoSEQ multiplex PCR; TCRdb's copy keeps in-frame clones and lacks some. The sample has 55,000 to 85,000 clones, about nine tenths seen once; the top ten hold under 2%. Material: peripheral blood, obtained in the second trimester of pregnancy. The receptors were sampled from a female donor with multiple sclerosis, enrolled in a pregnancy study. The CDR3 runs from the conserved cysteine through the conserved F or W. Fields, in order: V gene, J gene, CDR3 length, CDR3 protein.

v_gene: TRBV19; j_gene: TRBJ2-1; len: 17; CDR3aa: CASSIDIEGGVYNEQFF
v_gene: TRBV9; j_gene: TRBJ2-1; len: 14; CDR3aa: CASSVGPTTNEQFF
v_gene: TRBV6-1; j_gene: TRBJ2-3; len: 17; CDR3aa: CASSDPGQGASTDTQYF
v_gene: TRBV2; j_gene: TRBJ2-5; len: 14; CDR3aa: CARGLAGKGETQYF
v_gene: TRBV5-5; j_gene: TRBJ1-1; len: 13; CDR3aa: CASSEGTIGEAFF
v_gene: TRBV7-2; j_gene: TRBJ2-7; len: 11; CDR3aa: CASSLREEQYF
v_gene: TRBV9; j_gene: TRBJ1-2; len: 17; CDR3aa: CASTNNPTGVPNYGYTF
v_gene: TRBV5-6; j_gene: TRBJ1-1; len: 14; CDR3aa: CASSLQPRNTEAFF
v_gene: TRBV9; j_gene: TRBJ2-7; len: 14; CDR3aa: CASSVRQGAYEQYF
v_gene: TRBV7-3; j_gene: TRBJ2-6; len: 21; CDR3aa: CASSLRVQRGKKGSGANVLTF
v_gene: TRBV18; j_gene: TRBJ2-5; len: 19; CDR3aa: CASSRLTGSGGFGLETQYF
v_gene: TRBV2; j_gene: TRBJ2-3; len: 15; CDR3aa: CASTLVVALVDTQYF
v_gene: TRBV6-5; j_gene: TRBJ1-2; len: 16; CDR3aa: CASSSVRTGEVYGYTF
v_gene: TRBV9; j_gene: TRBJ2-5; len: 15; CDR3aa: CASSSTGGVGETQYF
v_gene: TRBV19; j_gene: TRBJ1-1; len: 14; CDR3aa: CASSSKQGNTEAFF